This T cell receptor (beta chain) came from a study of control samples from healthy donors and cancer patients. Germline V lookup: CDR1 KGHSH, CDR2 LQKENI. CDR3 length: 19 residues. Losses at the gene ends were 3 bases for V and 0 bases for J; bases not matched to a gene: 13. Only in-frame clones appear in the TCRdb table, and some are missing; sequencing was by immunoSEQ multiplex PCR. The sample has some 130,000 clones, around 85% seen once. The rearrangement uses TRBV18 and TRBJ2-1, with 8 bases aligning to TRBD2. This clonotype originated in a woman in her 30s in good health. Sequenced sample: blood. The CDR3 coding sequence is TGTGCCAGCTCACCTTCCAGCCCGGGGGGGCGGGGCTCCTACAATGAGCAGTTCTTC. Protein: CASSPSSPGGRGSYNEQFF. The whole variable domain, remainder taken from reference TRBV18 and TRBJ2-1, is NAGVMQNPRHLVRRRGQEARLRCSPMKGHSHVYWYRQLPEEGLKFMVYLQKENIIDESGMPKERFSAEFPKEGPSILRIQQVVRGDSAAYFCASSPSSPGGRGSYNEQFFGPGTRLTVL.